This note documents a single TCR beta chain sequence. No antigen is known for it. This record comes from a study of cytomegalovirus exposure and HLA in healthy donors. Overall study findings and caveats: In a later analysis, TCR association rates varied by HLA locus: DRB1 most, HLA-C fewest. Per published reports, the classifier diagnosed cytomegalovirus status with high specificity and sensitivity. The authors later found HLA-associated TCR beta chains more clonally expanded than equally common others.

In the PCR, 60 Vbeta and 13 Jbeta primers were used. Measured with immunoSEQ multiplex PCR; TCRdb has only the in-frame clones, and not every one. This table holds about 77,000 clones, 78% found once. This CDR3 spans 16 amino acids. Germline V gene sequence: CDR1 MDHEN, CDR2 SYDVKM. Between the trimmed V and J ends, which lost 5 bases and 1 base, there was a span of 18 bases. The receptor was isolated from a man between 35 and 55 years old in good health and CMV-seronegative. Sequenced input: PBMCs. The J gene is TRBJ2-7, the V gene TRBV28; weak D call: TRBD2 (6 bases). The CDR3 loop is CASSHHGGTLSYEQYF. In DNA, the CDR3 is TGTGCCAGCAGTCATCATGGGGGGACCCTATCCTACGAGCAGTACTTC.